One and the same sample provided the 27 T cell receptor beta chains below, sequenced in a study of OX40 agonist ivuxolimab in advanced cancers. The table came from immunoSEQ multiplex PCR; TCRdb's copy has only in-frame clones and leaves some out. The table has tens of thousands of clones, approximately 81% seen once. Sequences were derived from CD4+ or CD8+ T cells sorted from blood, sampled in a trial of the OX40 agonist ivuxolimab. These receptor sequences come from an adult with an advanced solid tumor such as melanoma, head and neck, liver or kidney cancer.

This clone came up once. V usage is TRBV6-5 and J usage is TRBJ2-1; D is unclear. Trimming left V 3 bases short and J 6 bases short, with 6 bases between. The germline V gene encodes CDR1 MNHEY and CDR2 SVGAGI. The CDR3 length is 12 residues. CDR3 residues: CASSYGPNEQFF. The CDR3 bases are TGTGCCAGCAGTTATGGACCCAATGAGCAGTTCTTC.

This chain links TRBV6-1 with TRBJ1-4; D is uncertain. Germline assignment: CDR1 MNHNS and CDR2 SASEGT. The CDR3 is 14 residues long. The V gene lost 6 bases and the J gene lost 8 bases, with 16 bases spanning the gap. Here the CDR3 reads CASSPNLDWEKLFF. The CDR3 DNA sequence: TGTGCCAGCAGCCCTAACCTCGACTGGGAAAAACTGTTTTTT.

The chain uses TRBV10-2 and TRBJ1-1; possible D gene TRBD1, 5 bases. This CDR3 contains 14 residues. Per the germline V gene, CDR1 is WSHSY and CDR2 is SAAADI. The V end was cut by 5 bases, the J end by 4 bases, with 14 bases between. The CDR3: CASSPSNGGTEAFF. CDR3 coding DNA: TGCGCCAGCAGTCCCTCTAATGGGGGCACTGAAGCTTTCTTT.

DNA for the CDR3: TGTGCCAGCAGCTTAGAGCCCCTGAACACTGAAGCTTTCTTT. This sequence encodes CASSLEPLNTEAFF. The rearrangement joins TRBV7-6 to TRBJ1-1; D is unresolved. Trimming shortened V by 1 base and J by 0 bases, and 6 bases separated the two germline ends. CDR1 is SGHVS and CDR2 is FNYEAQ in the germline V gene. This CDR3 comprises 14 residues.

V and J are TRBV15 and TRBJ1-5; D is unclear. Trimming cost V 5 bases and J 3 bases, with 8 bases left between them. Germline assignment: CDR1 LNHNV and CDR2 YYDKDF (reference sequence). CDR3 length: 13 amino acids. The CDR3 DNA sequence: TGTGCCACCAGCCCTTATCCCAATCAGCCCCAGCATTTT. Translating gives CATSPYPNQPQHF.

V usage is TRBV25-1 and J usage is TRBJ2-3, with 9 bases aligning to TRBD1. V lost 6 bases, J lost 2 bases, and 6 bases stayed unmatched. Germline V gene data show CDR1 as MGHDK and CDR2 as SYGVNS. The CDR3 runs 15 residues. CDR3 sequence: CASRTGGFVTDTQYF. As DNA, the CDR3 is TGTGCCAGCAGGACAGGGGGTTTTGTCACAGATACGCAGTATTTT. Full variable domain (missing parts from reference TRBV25-1 and TRBJ2-3): EADIYQTPRYLVIGTGKKITLECSQTMGHDKMYWYQQDPGMELHLIHYSYGVNSTEKGDLSSESTVSRIRTEHFPLTLESARPSHTSQYLCASRTGGFVTDTQYFGPGTRLTVL.

The chain couples TRBV9 to TRBJ2-1; the D is unclear. The V and J ends lost 0 bases and 6 bases respectively, with 16 bases between them. The germline gives CDR1 SGDLS, CDR2 YYNGEE. The CDR3 covers 16 residues. In nucleotides, the CDR3 is TGTGCCAGCAGCGTAGCTGGCGCGCGGCTGGGCAATGAGCAGTTCTTC. Translation: CASSVAGARLGNEQFF.

J is TRBJ1-4 and V is TRBV5-1; 10 bases fit TRBD1. The CDR3 has 16 amino acids. Trimming cost V 4 bases and J 4 bases; bases outside gene matches: 7. CDR1 and CDR2 from the germline V gene are SGHRS and YFSETQ. The CDR3 DNA reads as TGCGCCAGCAGCAACGGACAGGGGGGCTTTAATGAAAAACTGTTTTTT. Amino acids: CASSNGQGGFNEKLFF.

CDR3 in DNA: TGCAGCGTTGAAGGCACCGGGGCTTACAATGAGCAGTTCTTC. Translating it yields CSVEGTGAYNEQFF. The chain is built from TRBV29-1 and TRBJ2-1; perhaps D is TRBD1 or TRBD2 (5 bases each). Germline loops: CDR1 SQVTM, CDR2 ANQGSEA. The CDR3 contains 14 residues. V shed 1 base and J shed 4 bases, with 11 bases lying between them.

For this clone: This sample includes further DNA sequences coding for the same CDR3. This chain links TRBV6-5 with TRBJ2-2; D assignment may be TRBD1 or TRBD2 (5 bases each). The CDR3 contains 15 residues. Germline assignment: CDR1 MNHEY and CDR2 SVGAGI. The V end was cut by 0 bases, the J end by 5 bases, with 10 bases between. The DNA of the CDR3 is TGTGCCAGCAGTTACTCGGGAGAGGGGACCGGGGAGCTGTTTTTT. Translated, it gives CASSYSGEGTGELFF.

The gene calls are TRBV13 and TRBJ1-1, with D unresolved. The CDR3 contains 16 residues. CDR1 PRHDT and CDR2 FYEKMQ come from the germline V gene (reference sequence). With 2 bases removed from V and 0 bases from J, the gap between germline ends came to 13 bases. This CDR3 reads CASSLRGLRVNTEAFF. CDR3 nucleotides: TGTGCCAGCAGCTTAAGAGGGCTCCGGGTGAACACTGAAGCTTTCTTT.

As concerns this clone: An end of the junction differs from the germline gene, which may be a read error. The chain links TRBV10-3 to TRBJ2-1; D is undetermined. Germline lookup yields CDR1 ENHRY and CDR2 SYGVKD. This CDR3 has 13 residues. The CDR3 region has the DNA TGTGCCATCGGTGAAACCGGCGCTAATGAGCAGTTCTTC. Its protein is CAIGETGANEQFF.

This clone was seen once. The V gene is TRBV29-1, the J gene TRBJ2-7, with D unclear. V lost 0 bases to trimming and J lost 6 bases, with 15 bases between them. CDR1 is SQVTM and CDR2 is ANQGSEA in the germline V gene. CDR3 length equals 14 residues. CDR3 protein: CSVEDRLGNGEQYF. The CDR3 nucleotides are TGCAGCGTTGAAGATCGTTTAGGTAACGGCGAGCAGTACTTC.

The chain recombines TRBV5-4 with TRBJ1-2; no reliable D call. V shed 5 bases and J shed 4 bases, with 12 bases lying between them. From germline, CDR1 is SGHNT and CDR2 YYREEE (reference sequence). This CDR3 spans 13 amino acids. The CDR3 sequence is CASRAPGFYGYTF. As DNA, the CDR3 is TGTGCCAGCAGGGCCCCCGGGTTCTATGGCTACACCTTC.

In DNA form, the CDR3 reads TGCGCCAGCAGCGTGGAAGGCTATAATTCACCCCTCCACTTT. This translates into CASSVEGYNSPLHF. The rearrangement links TRBV5-1 to TRBJ1-6, with unresolved D. Trimming pared 4 bases from V and 3 bases from J, leaving 8 bases between. In germline, CDR1 is SGHRS, CDR2 YFSETQ. This CDR3 is 14 amino acids long.

This sequence joins TRBV4-3 and TRBJ2-1, with 7 bases fitting TRBD2. Losses at the gene ends were 4 bases for V and 10 bases for J; bases not matched to a gene: 10. This CDR3 spans 14 amino acids. The V gene's germline CDR1 is LGHNA and CDR2 YSLEER. CDR3 protein: CASSPYGGSDEQFF. The CDR3 bases are TGCGCCAGCAGCCCCTATGGCGGGAGTGACGAGCAGTTCTTC.

The chain links TRBV7-2 to TRBJ2-3, with no clear D. The CDR3 runs 14 residues. Trimming removed 5 bases from V and 1 base from J, with 10 bases in between. Looked up from germline, CDR1 is SGHTA and CDR2 is FQGNSA. The CDR3 nucleotides read TGTGCCAGCAGCCCCCTTTTTGGCACAGATACGCAGTATTTT. This sequence encodes CASSPLFGTDTQYF.

This clone has just a few counts. The chain joins TRBV27 to TRBJ2-2, with TRBD1 matching 11 bases. CDR1 and CDR2 from the germline V gene are MNHEY and SMNVEV (reference sequence). The CDR3 is made up of 15 amino acids. J lost 4 bases, V lost 5 bases, and 3 bases had no gene match. CDR3 DNA sequence: TGTGCCAGCAGTCATGGGACAGGGGGCACCGGGGAGCTGTTTTTT. The encoded protein is CASSHGTGGTGELFF.

V usage is TRBV7-9 and J usage is TRBJ1-1, with D possibly being TRBD1 (6 bases). The V end lost 5 bases, the J end lost 5 bases, and 9 bases lay between the germline ends. Germline values: CDR1 SEHNR, CDR2 FQNEAQ (reference sequence). This CDR3 region has 12 residues. The CDR3 DNA reads as TGTGCCAGCAGCCAGGACAGAACTGAAGCTTTCTTT. Translating it yields CASSQDRTEAFF.

Comment on this clone: The junction departs from the called germline gene at one end, perhaps through a read error. V is TRBV5-5 and J is TRBJ1-1; D is unclear. The CDR3 spans 14 residues. Looked up from germline, CDR1 is SGHKS and CDR2 is YYEKEE (reference sequence). This chain's CDR3 is CASSLGGSTAEAFF. In DNA, the CDR3 is TGTGCCAGCAGTTTGGGAGGGTCGACGGCTGAAGCTTTCTTT.

The chain has TRBV5-4 and TRBJ1-2; D unclear. Trimming removed 0 bases at V and 4 bases at J, with 7 bases between. Germline V lookup: CDR1 SGHNT, CDR2 YYREEE (reference sequence). This CDR3 has 13 amino acids. The CDR3 DNA is TGTGCCAGCAGCTTGGAAAGTGGCTATGGCTACACCTTC. This gives the protein CASSLESGYGYTF.

V and J are TRBV4-1 and TRBJ1-3, with D uncertain. The V end lost 3 bases, the J end lost 3 bases, and 9 bases lay between the germline ends. This CDR3 has 14 amino acids. CDR1 and CDR2 (germline): MGHRA, YSYEKL. DNA for the CDR3: TGCGCCAGCAGCCAGGAGGGAGTTGGAAACACCATATATTTT. Amino acid sequence: CASSQEGVGNTIYF.

The J gene is TRBJ2-1, the V gene TRBV14, with unresolved D. Germline V gives CDR1 SGHDN, CDR2 FVKESK. This CDR3 is 16 amino acids long. The V end was cut by 4 bases, the J end by 0 bases, with 13 bases between. The CDR3 nucleotides are TGTGCCAGCAGCCCCTTTAGACCGAGCTCCTACAATGAGCAGTTCTTC. Protein sequence: CASSPFRPSSYNEQFF.

This chain links TRBV28 with TRBJ2-2; D tentatively fits TRBD1 or TRBD2 (5 bases each). Germline V lookup: CDR1 MDHEN, CDR2 SYDVKM. This CDR3 contains 13 residues. Trimming removed 9 bases at V and 5 bases at J, with 13 bases between. The CDR3 reads CASWDLGTGELFF. As DNA, the CDR3 is TGTGCCAGTTGGGACCTCGGGACCGGGGAGCTGTTTTTT.

V is TRBV25-1 and J is TRBJ2-2, with D possibly TRBD2 on 6 matching bases. The CDR3 contains 12 residues. Germline V lookup: CDR1 MGHDK, CDR2 SYGVNS. The ends were cut back, 6 bases at V and 5 bases at J, with 7 bases in the middle. CDR3 sequence reads: CASSGGTGELFF. The CDR3 nucleotides read TGTGCCAGCAGCGGGGGAACCGGGGAGCTGTTTTTT.

This clone has only one observation. CDR3 sequence reads: CASSLSGTPADEQYF. For the CDR3, the DNA is TGTGCCAGCAGCTTGTCCGGGACACCTGCGGACGAGCAGTACTTC. The V and J genes are TRBV7-2 and TRBJ2-7; the D gene is possibly TRBD1 (6 bases). V lost 3 bases and J lost 5, with 17 bases in between. CDR1 and CDR2 from the germline V gene are SGHTA and FQGNSA. The CDR3 length is 15 residues.

The rearrangement links TRBV9 to TRBJ2-5, with D perhaps matching TRBD2 (6 bases). Germline CDR1 and CDR2: SGDLS and YYNGEE. Trimming stripped 3 bases from V and 5 bases from J, with 14 bases between. This CDR3 spans 14 amino acids. The CDR3 spells CASSGGGVFETQYF. The CDR3 DNA reads TGTGCCAGCAGCGGAGGAGGGGTTTTTGAGACCCAGTACTTC. The full variable domain, in which reference TRBV9 and TRBJ2-5 provide the parts outside the CDR3, is DSGVTQTPKHLITATGQRVTLRCSPRSGDLSVYWYQQSLDQGLQFLIQYYNGEERAKGNILERFSAQQFPDLHSELNLSSLELGDSALYFCASSGGGVFETQYFGPGTRLLVL.